This is a list of T cell receptor beta chains from one sample in a study of T cells in Graves' hyperthyroidism and ophthalmopathy. TCRdb re-called the multiplex PCR reads with MiXCR, one entry per CDR3 protein. Here the sample spans some 300,000 distinct CDR3 sequences, around 13% being singletons. Sequences were obtained from blood. The receptors derive from a woman in her 40s with Graves' hyperthyroidism. Both conserved end residues are part of each CDR3.

TRBV3-1,TRBJ1-1,CASSQVEGASEAFF
TRBV2,TRBJ1-1,CASSLTGGGAEAFF
TRBV7-2,TRBJ2-7,CASSLERQGQGEQYF
TRBV7-9,TRBJ1-6,CASSHSPGTGGFRSYNSPLHF
TRBV9,TRBJ2-7,CASSVGGKQYEQYF
TRBV6-1,TRBJ2-1,CASSEFSGTRLNEQFF
TRBV11-2,TRBJ1-1,CASSWGFEDEAFF
TRBV14,TRBJ1-1,CASSQLEAIWGTEAFF
TRBV12-3/TRBV12-4,TRBJ1-3,CASSLVTVTSGNTIYF
TRBV12-3/TRBV12-4,TRBJ1-1,CASSSGGGALIMNTEAFF
TRBV7-2,TRBJ1-4,CASSSPGTEFGKLFF
TRBV6-1,TRBJ2-2,CASSAPGGTGELFF
TRBV10-3,TRBJ1-5,CAISEGQGIQPQHF
TRBV24-1,TRBJ2-3,CATSDLRRDTDTQYF
TRBV7-8,TRBJ1-3,CASRPTTGVGGNTIYF
TRBV12-3/TRBV12-4,TRBJ1-5,CASSSSGTGRGQPQHF
TRBV25-1,TRBJ2-2,CASSDSENTGELFF
TRBV20-1,TRBJ1-1,CSAKRPGQPQNTEAFF
TRBV6-1,TRBJ1-2,CASSDGNYGYTF
TRBV6-1,TRBJ1-2,CASSDLGRDGYTF
TRBV12-3/TRBV12-4,TRBJ2-3,CASSLGVREPDTQYF
TRBV20-1,TRBJ1-5,CSARDLRWYEDGPQHF
TRBV15,TRBJ2-4,CATSMGPGARGGIQYF
TRBV12-3/TRBV12-4,TRBJ1-1,CASTRQGAMNTEAFF
TRBV6-2/TRBV6-3,TRBJ1-5,CASSSGLQPQHF
TRBV7-2,TRBJ2-1,CASSLGAVNNEQFF
TRBV19,TRBJ1-1,CASSIATGGNTEAFF
TRBV19,TRBJ2-3,CASSGSTWGTDTQYF
TRBV15,TRBJ2-2,CATEREGSSAGELFF